The entry below describes one T cell receptor (beta chain). In its sample, this clone was seen a few times. The antigen it binds to is not known. Nothing much larger sits one base from this clone, and base qualities are not available. Each collaborating institution followed its own protocols to collect whole blood in K2EDTA tubes. For TCRbeta analysis, collaborators shipped samples in one of three forms: frozen whole blood, isolated PBMCs, or DNA extracted from either of those sample types. V is pruned by 5 bases and J by 7 bases, leaving 5 bases of the junction without a gene match. The germline V gene encodes CDR1 LGHDT and CDR2 YNNKEL (reference sequence). The CDR3 sequence holds 12 residues, the cysteine and phenylalanine included. Of the read, only the CDR3 DNA is kept; its 36 bases are in frame from base 1. This specimen belongs to a study of blood T cell repertoires in COVID-19 (TCRdb year 2020). Looking at the study overall: The collaborator samples originated in the United States, Italy and Spain and spanned the acute and convalescent phases of COVID-19. The repertoires were released in a freely available public database meant as a resource for research on the immune response to SARS-CoV-2. The material from the prospective study consisted of cDNA or gDNA derived from T cells, B-cell-depleted T cells, or PBMCs. Deeply sampled blood TCRbeta repertoires from subjects exposed to, actively infected with, or recovered from COVID-19 were included in the dataset. Samples came from the ongoing ImmuneRACE study (first 160 participants) plus 1,254 subjects from 6 global collaborators. Where available, HLA class I and class II types were obtained from metadata supplied by the sample provider rather than from assay-based typing. A de-identified subject ID, COVID-19 status, age in years and sex were almost always included in the sample metadata. Study-wide conclusions, independent of this receptor: The amount of clinical and demographic metadata varied by source and participant and was provided uncurated.

The immunoSEQ Assay, a bias-controlled multiplex PCR, was used to amplify TCRbeta CDR3 regions from genomic DNA. Processing in the source paper ran as follows. Nucleated cell counts per sample were estimated from amplification of reference gene primers within the assay. To quantify the absolute abundance of each unique TCRbeta CDR3 rearrangement, sequence reads were collapsed and filtered. For each sample, productive Simpson clonality was calculated as the square root of Simpson's diversity index over productive rearrangements. The clones in this table, taken by TCRdb from immuneACCESS, are in-frame only. Not every clone is retained; where verified, under half of the shortfall comes from an unresolved V gene, and the cause of the rest is unknown. V and J calls and clone size come straight from that table; D and trimming were deduced from the DNA. Here the sample has around 95,000 clones; around four fifths occur a single time. The ten largest clones add up to less than 35% of the sample.

Sequencing was performed on peripheral blood. The V gene is TRBV3-1 (or the pseudogene TRBV3-2) and the J gene is TRBJ2-7; 7 nucleotides in the junction match TRBD1. This receptor was taken from an older man with active or convalescent COVID-19. The CDR3 sequence is CASSRQGREQYF. The bases are TGTGCCAGCAGCAGACAGGGTCGGGAGCAGTACTTC.